The T cell receptor (beta chain) described here comes from a study of vaccination and CD4 T cells after COVID-19. Looking at the study overall: Convalescent patients gave post-COVID blood a median approximately 100 days post-diagnosis, range 35 to 161.

V trimming: 4 bases; J trimming: 3 bases; junction bases outside the gene matches: 13. The CDR3 length is 17 residues. Per germline, CDR1 MNHNS and CDR2 SASEGT. Details on this clonotype: Its target is unknown.

Sequenced with the Oncomine TCR Beta short-read assay was DNA taken from cultured CD4+ T cells. One entry per CDR3 protein results from TCRdb running MiXCR on the PCR reads. Counted here are approximately 10,000 distinct CDR3 sequences, 60% to 75% occurring once; the ten biggest clones make up 30%. Treatment specified: approximately 10-day PBMC culture with coronavirus spike peptide pools or control peptides (ViraFEST assay). IL-2 at about 10 IU/ml and peptide pools at 9 to 10 ug/ml were added to PBMCs cultured at two million per well. Half-medium replacement with fresh IL-2 medium took place on days 3 and 7.

This TCR was sampled from a human donor who had recovered from COVID-19. The V gene is TRBV6-1, the J gene TRBJ2-3; TRBD2 matches at 7 bases. The sample was CD4+ T cells from blood, cultured in vitro. In DNA form, the CDR3 reads TGTGCCAGCAGTGGACTAGCCTTCACCTTCAAAACAGATACGCAGTATTTT. This encodes CASSGLAFTFKTDTQYF.